These T cell receptor beta chains were read from a single sample in a study of T cell responses to AZD1222 COVID-19 vaccine. TCRdb's copy holds only in-frame clones and misses some; the assay was immunoSEQ multiplex PCR. The repertoire holds more than 110,000 clones, with about 86% as singletons. The sample here was peripheral blood, taken on day 0 of AZD1222 vaccination. The receptors shown here come from an adult in good health. Both conserved end residues are part of each CDR3. D genes are given only for firm matches. The size of a clone is reported for some rows only, either as once, few or many, or as a class for expanded clones.

j_gene	abundance	v_gene	d_gene	CDR3nt	CDR3aa
TRBJ1-5	few	TRBV20-1	NA	TGCAGTGCTAGTTTCCCTCAGATGACAGTCAATCAGCCCCAGCATTTT	CSASFPQMTVNQPQHF
TRBJ2-1	once	TRBV6-2/TRBV6-3	NA	TGTGCCAGCAGTTTCCGGCCGGGATACAATGAGCAGTTCTTC	CASSFRPGYNEQFF
TRBJ1-1	NA	TRBV7-9	NA	TGTGCCAGCAGCGACCGACAGGCATTGGGCCTGAACACTGAAGCTTTCTTT	CASSDRQALGLNTEAFF
TRBJ2-7	NA	TRBV6-4	TRBD2	TGTGCCAGCAGTCCTACTAGCGGGAGAACCGAGCAGTACTTC	CASSPTSGRTEQYF
TRBJ2-1	NA	TRBV3-1/TRBV3-2	NA	TGTGCCAGCAGCCAGATGGCGAGAAACTACAATGAGCAGTTCTTC	CASSQMARNYNEQFF
TRBJ1-6	NA	TRBV4-3	NA	TGCGCCAGCAGCCAAGATCCGGGCTCGAATTCACCCCTCCACTTT	CASSQDPGSNSPLHF
TRBJ2-3	NA	TRBV6-5	NA	TGTGCCAGCAGTCCAGGACCAGATACGCAGTATTTT	CASSPGPDTQYF
TRBJ1-3	NA	TRBV3-1/TRBV3-2	TRBD1	TGTGCCAGCACCAGGGGACAGGGTAGCTCTGGAAACACCATATATTTT	CASTRGQGSSGNTIYF
TRBJ1-1	NA	TRBV28	NA	TGTGCCACCGACCGCAGGGCGGGTGAAGCTTTCTTT	CATDRRAGEAFF
TRBJ2-2	NA	TRBV4-3	NA	TGCGCCAGCAGCCAAGATGTTACCAACACACTTAAGGGCGGGGAGCTGTTTTTT	CASSQDVTNTLKGGELFF
TRBJ2-1	NA	TRBV7-2	TRBD2	TGTGCCAGCAGCTTATTAGGGACTAGCGGGAGTAATGAGCAGTTCTTC	CASSLLGTSGSNEQFF
TRBJ1-4	once	TRBV27	NA	TGTGCCAGCTCTCCCTTAAGAGCAGCAACTAATGAAAAACTGTTTTTT	CASSPLRAATNEKLFF
TRBJ1-6	NA	TRBV4-3	NA	TGCGCCAGCAGCCAAGATTCGTTTTCACCCCTCCACTTT	CASSQDSFSPLHF
TRBJ2-7	once	TRBV30	NA	TGTGCCTGGAAGTACGCACAGGGAGGCTACGAGCAGTACTTC	CAWKYAQGGYEQYF
TRBJ2-7	NA	TRBV30	TRBD1	TGTGCCTGGAGCGAAAGGGGCAGGGGGCTCGAGGTGCAGTACTTC	CAWSERGRGLEVQYF
TRBJ1-1	NA	TRBV30	NA	TGTGCCTCGGAACAGGGAGGGGGCACTGAAGCTTTCTTT	CASEQGGGTEAFF
TRBJ2-3	NA	TRBV9	NA	TGTGCCAGCAGCGTAGGCGGACTGGGGGCAGATACGCAGTATTTT	CASSVGGLGADTQYF
TRBJ1-4	NA	TRBV5-1	NA	TGCGCCAGCAGCTTGGGAGGGCCCAATGAAAAACTGTTTTTT	CASSLGGPNEKLFF
TRBJ2-1	NA	TRBV7-8	TRBD2	TGTGCCAGCAGCTCGTGGACTAGCGTCCATGAGCAGTTCTTC	CASSSWTSVHEQFF
TRBJ2-7	NA	TRBV5-6	NA	TGTGCCAGCAGCTTGGTGAGTGGCTACGAGCAGTACTTC	CASSLVSGYEQYF
TRBJ1-1	NA	TRBV12-5	NA	TGTGCTAGTGGTTTGCGTGGTGAAGCTTTCTTT	CASGLRGEAFF
TRBJ1-5	NA	TRBV10-3	NA	TGTGCCATCAGTGAATCTGGCAGGGATCAGCCCCAGCATTTT	CAISESGRDQPQHF
TRBJ2-3	NA	TRBV9	NA	TGTGCCAGCAGCGTAAATTTCGGGAGCGGCACAGATACGCAGTATTTT	CASSVNFGSGTDTQYF
TRBJ1-2	NA	TRBV6-2/TRBV6-3	NA	TGTGCCAGCAGTTACGTGACGACAGACCTCCCCGATGGCTACACCTTC	CASSYVTTDLPDGYTF
TRBJ1-5	NA	TRBV2	TRBD1	TGTGCCAGTCAGGGGGAACCAATTATTCAGCCCCAGCATTTT	CASQGEPIIQPQHF
TRBJ1-3	NA	TRBV30	TRBD1	TGTGCCCTACGGCCAGGGGGGAGAAACACCATATATTTT	CALRPGGRNTIYF
TRBJ2-7	NA	TRBV5-1	TRBD1	TGCGCCAGCAGCCACAATCCATCCGGGACAGCGACCTACGAGCAGTACTTC	CASSHNPSGTATYEQYF
TRBJ2-1	NA	TRBV5-4	TRBD2	TGTGCCAGCAGCTCGGGACTAGCGGGCCCCCATGAGCAGTTCTTC	CASSSGLAGPHEQFF
TRBJ2-5	NA	TRBV6-2/TRBV6-3	NA	TGTGCCAGCACCCCACCACGAGTAGAGACCCAGTACTTC	CASTPPRVETQYF
TRBJ2-1	NA	TRBV18	TRBD2	TGTGCCAGCTCACCATCACTAGCGGACAATGAGCAGTTCTTC	CASSPSLADNEQFF
TRBJ2-5	NA	TRBV7-9	TRBD2	TGTGCCAGCAGCTTAGACGTGGCGGGAGTCTTAGGAGAGACCCAGTACTTC	CASSLDVAGVLGETQYF
TRBJ2-7	NA	TRBV29-1	NA	TGCAGCGTTGAAGGCGGCCTCGAGCAGTACTTC	CSVEGGLEQYF
TRBJ2-5	NA	TRBV4-1	NA	TGCGCCAGCAGCCAAGACGTAGAGACCCAAGAGACCCAGTACTTC	CASSQDVETQETQYF
TRBJ1-1	few	TRBV9	NA	TGTGCCAGCAGCGTGGAGGAAATGAACACTGAAGCTTTCTTT	CASSVEEMNTEAFF
TRBJ2-1	few	TRBV12-5	NA	TGTGCTAGCGCCCTATCCGATGAGCAGTTCTTC	CASALSDEQFF
TRBJ2-1	NA	TRBV27	NA	TGTGCCAGCACCAAAGTCTCCCTGGCGGGCCTCTCCTACAATGAGCAGTTCTTC	CASTKVSLAGLSYNEQFF
TRBJ2-7	NA	TRBV11-2	TRBD2	TGTGCCAGCAGCTCAATAGTGGGGACTAGCGACGAGCAGTACTTC	CASSSIVGTSDEQYF